This is a list of T cell receptor beta chains from one sample in a study of STAT5B mutations in CD4+ large granular lymphocyte leukemia. Sequenced by immunoSEQ multiplex PCR; TCRdb stores in-frame clones only, minus some. Of some 28,000 clones listed, under 80% are singletons. Input material: CD4+ T cells from blood buffy coats. The receptors were sampled from a human donor in good health. CDR3s include the opening cysteine and the closing phenylalanine or tryptophan. Each record gives: J gene, D gene, V gene, clone size, CDR3 DNA, CDR3 protein. D genes are given only for firm matches. Size tells how often a clone was seen (once, few, many) or the class of an expanded clone, and some rows leave it out.

j_call: TRBJ1-1
d_call: .
v_call: TRBV27
clone_size: once
cdr3_nt: TGTGCCAGCAGCAGGGACCCCATGGGGACTGAAGCTTTCTTT
cdr3_aa: CASSRDPMGTEAFF

j_call: TRBJ2-1
d_call: .
v_call: TRBV27
clone_size: .
cdr3_nt: TGTGCCAGCAGTTTACGCCCTAGTCACTCCTACAATGAGCAGTTCTTC
cdr3_aa: CASSLRPSHSYNEQFF

j_call: TRBJ1-2
d_call: .
v_call: TRBV25-1
clone_size: .
cdr3_nt: TGTGCCAGCAGTTGGGGCAGACCAGAATCTTACACCTTC
cdr3_aa: CASSWGRPESYTF

j_call: TRBJ1-2
d_call: .
v_call: TRBV5-4
clone_size: .
cdr3_nt: TGTGCCAGCAGCTATTACAGGAGAACTAACTATGGCTACACCTTC
cdr3_aa: CASSYYRRTNYGYTF

j_call: TRBJ2-5
d_call: TRBD2
v_call: TRBV7-9
clone_size: .
cdr3_nt: TGTGCCAGCAGCTTGCTAGCGGGGGCGGGAGAGACCCAGTACTTC
cdr3_aa: CASSLLAGAGETQYF

j_call: TRBJ1-2
d_call: .
v_call: TRBV6-6
clone_size: once
cdr3_nt: TGTGCCAGCAGTTACTCGCGGGGCAGGGTGGATGGCTACACCTTC
cdr3_aa: CASSYSRGRVDGYTF

j_call: TRBJ2-2
d_call: TRBD2
v_call: TRBV4-3
clone_size: once
cdr3_nt: TGCGCCAGCAGCCAGACTAGCGGGAGTTGGCCCGGGGAGCTGTTTTTT
cdr3_aa: CASSQTSGSWPGELFF

j_call: TRBJ1-5
d_call: .
v_call: TRBV18
clone_size: .
cdr3_nt: TGTGCCAGCTCACTTTACGACAATCAGCCCCAGCATTTT
cdr3_aa: CASSLYDNQPQHF

j_call: TRBJ1-5
d_call: TRBD1
v_call: TRBV28
clone_size: few
cdr3_nt: TGTGCCAGCAGTCCGGCAGGGGGCTTAGGTTTGCAGCCCCAGCATTTT
cdr3_aa: CASSPAGGLGLQPQHF

j_call: TRBJ1-2
d_call: TRBD1
v_call: TRBV19
clone_size: .
cdr3_nt: TGTGCCAGTAGTATACTGGGACAGGGGAATGGCTACACCTTC
cdr3_aa: CASSILGQGNGYTF

j_call: TRBJ2-1
d_call: .
v_call: TRBV4-3
clone_size: .
cdr3_nt: TGCGCCAGCAGCCAAGATTTGGCAGGGAACAATGAGCAGTTCTTC
cdr3_aa: CASSQDLAGNNEQFF

j_call: TRBJ2-5
d_call: .
v_call: TRBV14
clone_size: .
cdr3_nt: TGTGCCAGCAGCCAAGATTATAAGACCCAGTACTTC
cdr3_aa: CASSQDYKTQYF

j_call: TRBJ1-1
d_call: .
v_call: TRBV30
clone_size: .
cdr3_nt: TGTGCCTTGAATCAAAGGAGGAACACTGAAGCTTTCTTT
cdr3_aa: CALNQRRNTEAFF

j_call: TRBJ2-3
d_call: TRBD2
v_call: TRBV5-4
clone_size: .
cdr3_nt: TGTGCCAGCAGCTTTAGACTAGCGGGAACTAGCACAGATACGCAGTATTTT
cdr3_aa: CASSFRLAGTSTDTQYF

j_call: TRBJ2-7
d_call: .
v_call: TRBV27
clone_size: .
cdr3_nt: TGTGCCAGCAGTCACGCCGGGGGGCGCGCGTCCCGCGAGCAGTACTTC
cdr3_aa: CASSHAGGRASREQYF

j_call: TRBJ2-1
d_call: .
v_call: TRBV11-2
clone_size: .
cdr3_nt: TGTGCCAGCAGCTTAGTAGGGGGGACTGAGCAGTTCTTC
cdr3_aa: CASSLVGGTEQFF

j_call: TRBJ2-5
d_call: .
v_call: TRBV5-4
clone_size: .
cdr3_nt: TGTGCCAGCAGTTCGGGTCCAAGGAGCCAGTACTTC
cdr3_aa: CASSSGPRSQYF

j_call: TRBJ2-2
d_call: TRBD2
v_call: TRBV9
clone_size: .
cdr3_nt: TGTGCCAGCAGCGTAGTTTTTTCTCGGGGGGATGGACGCACCGGGGAGCTGTTTTTT
cdr3_aa: CASSVVFSRGDGRTGELFF

j_call: TRBJ2-3
d_call: .
v_call: TRBV7-2
clone_size: .
cdr3_nt: TGTGCCAGCAGCTTTACGCCGTATAGCACAGATACGCAGTATTTT
cdr3_aa: CASSFTPYSTDTQYF

j_call: TRBJ2-3
d_call: .
v_call: TRBV9
clone_size: .
cdr3_nt: TGTGCCAGCAGCGTATTTCCGGGTTCGGGCACAGATACGCAGTATTTT
cdr3_aa: CASSVFPGSGTDTQYF

j_call: TRBJ1-2
d_call: .
v_call: TRBV9
clone_size: .
cdr3_nt: TGTGCCAGCAGCCCCCAAGTAGGCGGAACGGTCTATGGCTACACCTTC
cdr3_aa: CASSPQVGGTVYGYTF

j_call: TRBJ1-3
d_call: .
v_call: TRBV9
clone_size: few
cdr3_nt: TGTGCCAGCAGCGTAGGCGGGAGGACAGTCTCTGGAAACACCATATATTTT
cdr3_aa: CASSVGGRTVSGNTIYF

j_call: TRBJ1-2
d_call: .
v_call: TRBV7-9
clone_size: .
cdr3_nt: TGTGCCAGCAGCTTACAGGGAAGCTATGGCTACACCTTC
cdr3_aa: CASSLQGSYGYTF

j_call: TRBJ2-7
d_call: TRBD2
v_call: TRBV15
clone_size: .
cdr3_nt: TGTGCCACCAGCAGAGTTCGGCTAGCGGGAGCCTACGAGCAGTACTTC
cdr3_aa: CATSRVRLAGAYEQYF

j_call: TRBJ1-1
d_call: .
v_call: TRBV11-3
clone_size: .
cdr3_nt: TGTGCCAGCAGCGCCCGTGGGGGGAACACTGAAGCTTTCTTT
cdr3_aa: CASSARGGNTEAFF

j_call: TRBJ1-3
d_call: .
v_call: TRBV28
clone_size: .
cdr3_nt: TGTGCCAGCAGCCTAACAGGGACCGGAAACACCATATATTTT
cdr3_aa: CASSLTGTGNTIYF

j_call: TRBJ2-1
d_call: .
v_call: TRBV15
clone_size: .
cdr3_nt: TGTGCCACCAGCCGTAGTTTGGCTGAGCAGTTCTTC
cdr3_aa: CATSRSLAEQFF

j_call: TRBJ1-2
d_call: .
v_call: TRBV2
clone_size: .
cdr3_nt: TGTGCCAACCGCTCGACGGAAAACTATGGCTACACCTTC
cdr3_aa: CANRSTENYGYTF

j_call: TRBJ1-1
d_call: TRBD1
v_call: TRBV30
clone_size: .
cdr3_nt: TGTGCCTGGAGTGATCGGGCCCACAGGGGGGGCACTGAAGCTTTCTTT
cdr3_aa: CAWSDRAHRGGTEAFF

j_call: TRBJ1-2
d_call: .
v_call: TRBV28
clone_size: few
cdr3_nt: TGTGCCAGCAGTCCACACTATGGCTACACCTTC
cdr3_aa: CASSPHYGYTF

j_call: TRBJ2-3
d_call: .
v_call: TRBV6-1
clone_size: .
cdr3_nt: TGTGCCAGCAGTGAAGCGATAGCAACGCAGTATTTT
cdr3_aa: CASSEAIATQYF

j_call: TRBJ2-1
d_call: TRBD2
v_call: TRBV28
clone_size: .
cdr3_nt: TGTGCCAGCAGTTCACTAGCGGGAGGGGGGCAGTTCTTC
cdr3_aa: CASSSLAGGGQFF

j_call: TRBJ2-5
d_call: .
v_call: TRBV5-1
clone_size: .
cdr3_nt: TGCGCCAGCAGCTTAGGAGGGGTCCAAGAGACCCAGTACTTC
cdr3_aa: CASSLGGVQETQYF

j_call: TRBJ2-1
d_call: .
v_call: TRBV18
clone_size: .
cdr3_nt: TGTGCCAGCTCATCCTCACCCCCCTACAATGAGCAGTTCTTC
cdr3_aa: CASSSSPPYNEQFF

j_call: TRBJ1-3
d_call: .
v_call: TRBV7-2
clone_size: .
cdr3_nt: TGTGCCAGCAGTCCCGACAGGCGCTCTGGAAACACCATATATTTT
cdr3_aa: CASSPDRRSGNTIYF

j_call: TRBJ2-1
d_call: .
v_call: TRBV19
clone_size: .
cdr3_nt: TGTGCCAGTAGTCGCGGGGCCCAGGGAGGCGAGCAGTTCTTC
cdr3_aa: CASSRGAQGGEQFF

j_call: TRBJ2-7
d_call: .
v_call: TRBV4-1
clone_size: .
cdr3_nt: TGCGCCAGCAGCCAAGAGGGGTGGGGATTCTACGAGCAGTACTTC
cdr3_aa: CASSQEGWGFYEQYF

j_call: TRBJ2-1
d_call: TRBD2
v_call: TRBV7-3
clone_size: .
cdr3_nt: TGTGCCAGCAGCTTAGGACTAGCGGGAGCGGCTCAAGGGCAGTTCTTC
cdr3_aa: CASSLGLAGAAQGQFF

j_call: TRBJ2-1
d_call: TRBD1
v_call: TRBV7-2
clone_size: .
cdr3_nt: TGTGCCAGCAAGTTCGGACAGGGGTTTGATGAGCAGTTCTTC
cdr3_aa: CASKFGQGFDEQFF

j_call: TRBJ2-7
d_call: TRBD2
v_call: TRBV4-2
clone_size: once
cdr3_nt: TGTGCCAGCAGCCAAGGGGTGTGGGCGGGAGGGCTCCCCTACGAGCAGTACTTC
cdr3_aa: CASSQGVWAGGLPYEQYF

j_call: TRBJ1-3
d_call: .
v_call: TRBV5-4
clone_size: once
cdr3_nt: TGTGCCAGCAGTTCAACACAGGGAAACACCATATATTTT
cdr3_aa: CASSSTQGNTIYF

j_call: TRBJ2-3
d_call: .
v_call: TRBV6-1
clone_size: .
cdr3_nt: TGTGCCAGCAGTGAACCGACACGCTTGGTGGGCACAGATACGCAGTATTTT
cdr3_aa: CASSEPTRLVGTDTQYF

j_call: TRBJ1-1
d_call: .
v_call: TRBV18
clone_size: .
cdr3_nt: TGTGCCAGCTCACCACGGGGGGGGAACACTGAAGCTTTCTTT
cdr3_aa: CASSPRGGNTEAFF

j_call: TRBJ2-3
d_call: .
v_call: TRBV11-2
clone_size: .
cdr3_nt: TGTGCCAGCAGCTTATCGGGAGCGGGCACAGATACGCAGTATTTT
cdr3_aa: CASSLSGAGTDTQYF

j_call: TRBJ1-2
d_call: .
v_call: TRBV19
clone_size: few
cdr3_nt: TGTGCCAGTAGCGCGACTGATTACCCTAACTATGGCTACACCTTC
cdr3_aa: CASSATDYPNYGYTF

j_call: TRBJ1-6
d_call: .
v_call: TRBV5-1
clone_size: .
cdr3_nt: TGCGCCAGCAGCCCCTATCAAACAGGGATCTATAATTCACCCCTCCACTTT
cdr3_aa: CASSPYQTGIYNSPLHF

j_call: TRBJ1-6
d_call: .
v_call: TRBV30
clone_size: .
cdr3_nt: TGTGCCTGGAAGGTCAGGAGCTCCTATAATTCACCCCTCCACTTT
cdr3_aa: CAWKVRSSYNSPLHF

j_call: TRBJ2-1
d_call: .
v_call: TRBV5-5
clone_size: .
cdr3_nt: TGTGCCAGCATGGGGGATTCAGCTGGTGAGCAGTTCTTC
cdr3_aa: CASMGDSAGEQFF

j_call: TRBJ2-1
d_call: TRBD2
v_call: TRBV10-3
clone_size: .
cdr3_nt: TGTGCCATCAGGTCACTTCCGGGACTAGTTGGTCGAGGGCGTGACAATGAGCAGTTCTTC
cdr3_aa: CAIRSLPGLVGRGRDNEQFF

j_call: TRBJ1-5
d_call: TRBD1
v_call: TRBV9
clone_size: few
cdr3_nt: TGTGCCAGCAGCGTAGGGGACAGCGGGGGATCCCAGCCCCAGCATTTT
cdr3_aa: CASSVGDSGGSQPQHF